This TCR beta chain came from a study of blood T cells in healthy people across ages. Study-wide results and caveats: Naive T cell percentage and TCR beta diversity correlated strongly. The study lacked donor CMV status, which possibly confounded expanded clonotype changes.

The second PCR ran roughly 6 to 11 cycles with a sample-barcoded 5' primer and J-beta primers. TCRdb used MiXCR to reprocess the 5' RACE reads, holding one entry per CDR3 protein. The sample lists about 640,000 distinct CDR3 sequences, 58% occurring once. The CDR3 extends over 13 amino acids. From germline, CDR1 is LGHDT and CDR2 YNNKEL (reference sequence). As to this clonotype: Its target is unknown.

The chain carries TRBV3-1 and TRBJ2-7; no definite D call. The closer fit of TRBJ2-5 to the DNA end suggests the J call may be wrong. This sequence originates from a man between 60 and 75 years old in good health. The specimen sequenced was blood. CDR3 residues: CASSQEWGETQYF. The CDR3 DNA is TGTGCCAGCAGTCAGGAGTGGGGAGAGACCCAGTACTTC.